This T cell receptor (beta chain) came from a study of T cells in Graves' hyperthyroidism and ophthalmopathy. The CDR3 regions of TCR beta were amplified from RNA transcripts. The TCR CDR3 was amplified in a first-round RT-PCR using the HTBI primer set. TCRdb re-called the multiplex PCR reads with MiXCR, one entry per CDR3 protein. The sample holds some 180,000 distinct CDR3 sequences; over 15% are singletons and the top ten take 29%. Per the germline V gene, CDR1 is MNHNS and CDR2 is SASEGT. J was trimmed by 3 bases and V by 4 bases; bases with no gene match: 13. The CDR3 totals 17 residues. The table lists this clonotype with many counts. The antigen remains undetermined. General study points: Separation of ophthalmopathy from stable hyperthyroidism was achieved by a 13 V-J model.

Input material: blood. The clonotype was recovered from a woman in her fifties or sixties with Graves' hyperthyroidism. The rearrangement links TRBV6-1 to TRBJ1-2; 8 bases align to TRBD1. CDR3 protein: CASSARDRLITDYGYTF. The CDR3 nucleotides read TGTGCCAGCAGTGCACGGGACAGGTTAATCACCGACTATGGCTACACCTTC.